This T cell receptor beta chain was sequenced during a study of T cells in Graves' hyperthyroidism and ophthalmopathy. Study context: Pretreatment peripheral blood was obtained at initial diagnosis. General observations from the study: Clonotypes that were expanded in thyroid above 0.001 mostly appeared in blood too.

TCR beta CDR3 sequences were amplified from RNA transcripts. The HTBI set primed first-round TCR CDR3 RT-PCR. TCRdb independently ran MiXCR on the multiplex PCR reads; one entry per CDR3 protein. The sample includes almost 500,000 distinct CDR3 sequences, 22% of them seen just once. Notes on this clonotype: The antigen is undetermined.

CDR1 is ENHRY and CDR2 is SYGVKD in the germline V gene. V was pared by 6 bases and J by 12 bases, with 18 bases between. CDR3 length: 14 amino acids. Criteria for exclusion of patients were uncontrolled infection, other autoimmune disease, pregnancy or lactation. Diagnoses were established using clinical symptoms, serum thyroxine and TRAb, thyroid ultrasound and orbital computed tomography. The genes are TRBV10-3 and TRBJ2-6, with D perhaps matching TRBD1 or TRBD2 (5 bases each). Material: blood. This receptor was identified in a woman in her seventies with Graves' ophthalmopathy. CDR3 nucleotide sequence: TGTGCCATCAGAGAGGGGTCCTCTTCAGCCGTCCTGACTTTC. Its translation: CAIREGSSSAVLTF.